These 19 T cell receptor beta chains were all obtained from the same sample, sequenced in a study of blood T cell repertoires in COVID-19. Clones were read by immunoSEQ multiplex PCR, and TCRdb kept only the in-frame ones, dropping some. The sample yields 140,000 or so clones, over 70% seen once. Material: peripheral blood. These receptors all stem from a man aged 45 to 65 with active or convalescent COVID-19.

This clone was recorded once. The chain uses TRBV11-2 and TRBJ2-7, with TRBD2 matching over 12 bases. The germline gives CDR1 SGHAT, CDR2 FQNNGV. The CDR3 is 16 amino acids. Germline trimming cut 4 bases from V and 0 bases from J; bases unmatched to any gene: 4. For the CDR3, the DNA is TGTGCCAGCAGCTCTCTGACTAGCGGGAGCTCCTACGAGCAGTACTTC. This translates into CASSSLTSGSSYEQYF.

The gene calls are TRBV28 and TRBJ2-5, with 8 positions matching TRBD2. The CDR3 is 17 residues long. Germline V gene lookup returns CDR1 MDHEN and CDR2 SYDVKM. Trimming at V came to 4 bases and at J to 2 bases, leaving 12 bases not matched to a gene. Here the CDR3 reads CASSSERERGLQETQYF. The CDR3 nucleotides are TGTGCCAGCAGTTCCGAGCGGGAGAGGGGCCTACAAGAGACCCAGTACTTC.

J is TRBJ2-2 and V is TRBV7-3; no clear D. The CDR3 contains 15 residues. Trimming left V 5 bases short and J 4 bases short, with 14 bases between. From germline, CDR1 is SGHTA and CDR2 FQGTGA. CDR3 sequence: CASSPSYGITGELFF. As DNA, the CDR3 is TGTGCCAGCAGCCCGAGCTATGGTATCACCGGGGAGCTGTTTTTT.

This clone has only one observation. The chain carries TRBV19 and TRBJ2-5; D unclear. CDR3 length: 14 residues. V was trimmed by 1 base and J by 2 bases, leaving 8 bases between them. Germline loops: CDR1 LNHDA, CDR2 SQIVND (reference sequence). CDR3 amino acids: CASSIGQTQETQYF. CDR3 nucleotide sequence: TGTGCCAGTAGTATAGGACAAACTCAAGAGACCCAGTACTTC.

The chain uses TRBV5-1 and TRBJ2-1; 12 nucleotides line up with TRBD2. The junction had 4 bases not matched to a gene; V was cut back by 2 bases and J by 4 bases. CDR3 length equals 16 residues. Germline CDR1 is SGHRS and CDR2 is YFSETQ. Here the CDR3 DNA reads TGCGCCAGCAGCTTAAATGGACTAGCGGGGTACAATGAGCAGTTCTTC. It translates to CASSLNGLAGYNEQFF.

J is TRBJ1-5 and V is TRBV19; D may be TRBD1 (5 bases). V dropped 4 bases and J dropped 3 bases, with 10 bases sitting between them. The V gene's germline CDR1 is LNHDA and CDR2 SQIVND (reference sequence). This CDR3 region has 14 residues. The DNA of the CDR3 is TGTGCCAGTAGTACCCGACAGATCAATCAGCCCCAGCATTTT. The encoded protein is CASSTRQINQPQHF.

This clone was found once. CDR3 in DNA: TGTGCCACCAGCAGAGATGAGCTAGCGGGAGTTAGAGATACGCAGTATTTT. Its translation is CATSRDELAGVRDTQYF. The V gene is TRBV15, the J gene TRBJ2-3; TRBD2 matches 10 bases. V lost 0 bases to trimming and J lost 5 bases; unmatched junction nucleotides: 8. CDR3 length: 17 residues. CDR1 and CDR2 (germline): LNHNV, YYDKDF (reference sequence).

The chain joins TRBV18 to TRBJ2-6, with D possibly matching TRBD1 (6 bases). Germline V gives CDR1 KGHSH, CDR2 LQKENI. V dropped 0 bases and J dropped 0 bases, with 12 bases sitting between them. There are 18 residues in the CDR3. CDR3 loop: CASSPPAGALSGANVLTF. CDR3 DNA sequence: TGTGCCAGCTCACCACCGGCAGGGGCGCTCTCTGGGGCCAACGTCCTGACTTTC.

The chain joins TRBV4-1 to TRBJ2-5; TRBD1 matches 7 bases. The J segment lost 1 base and the V segment lost 3 bases, leaving 8 bases of the junction unmatched. Looked up from germline, CDR1 is MGHRA and CDR2 is YSYEKL. The CDR3 has 16 residues. The CDR3 coding sequence is TGCGCCAGCAGCCATACACAGGGGACCCTCCAAGAGACCCAGTACTTC. This translates into CASSHTQGTLQETQYF.

The chain employs TRBV27 and TRBJ1-2; D is unclear. Germline V gives CDR1 MNHEY, CDR2 SMNVEV (reference sequence). V lost 4 bases, J lost 0 bases, and 12 bases lay in between. The CDR3 spans 15 residues. The CDR3 reads CASSSYSLANYGYTF. The CDR3 DNA reads as TGTGCCAGCAGTTCATACAGCTTAGCTAACTATGGCTACACCTTC.

This chain joins TRBV5-4 and TRBJ2-3, with TRBD2 identical over 8 bases. The CDR3 is 15 residues long. Trimming removed 0 bases from V and 3 bases from J; junction bases left unmatched: 3. Germline V CDR1 and CDR2: SGHNT, YYREEE (reference sequence). CDR3 nucleotides: TGTGCCAGCAGCTTGGGACTAGCGCTTACAGATACGCAGTATTTT. Its protein is CASSLGLALTDTQYF. Together with reference TRBV5-4 and TRBJ2-3, the CDR3 gives the full variable domain: ETGVTQSPTHLIKTRGQQVTLRCSSQSGHNTVSWYQQALGQGPQFIFQYYREEENGRGNFPPRFSGLQFPNYSSELNVNALELDDSALYLCASSLGLALTDTQYFGPGTRLTVL.

This clone was found a few times. This chain links TRBV10-1 with TRBJ2-5; TRBD1 agrees at 9 bases. The V segment lost 2 bases and the J segment 2 bases; nucleotides outside the gene matches: 6. The length of the CDR3 is 16 residues. Germline assignment: CDR1 WNHNN and CDR2 SYGVQD (reference sequence). The CDR3 coding sequence is TGCGCCAGCAGTGAGACGACAGGGGGAAATCAAGAGACCCAGTACTTC. It codes for CASSETTGGNQETQYF.

The gene calls are TRBV4-2 and TRBJ1-2, with TRBD1 identical over 11 bases. J gave up 4 bases and V 1 base, and 5 bases lay outside the gene matches. CDR1 is LGHNA, CDR2 YNFKEQ, per germline. The CDR3 is 16 amino acids. Here the CDR3 DNA reads TGTGCCAGCAGCCAAGGGGAGGGACAGGGGGGCTATGGCTACACCTTC. Amino acid sequence: CASSQGEGQGGYGYTF.

V and J are TRBV6-5 and TRBJ1-2; no firm D call. V lost 0 bases and J 6 bases, leaving 8 bases between the germline ends. There are 13 residues in the CDR3. Germline loops: CDR1 MNHEY, CDR2 SVGAGI. The CDR3 DNA follows: TGTGCCAGCAGTTACTCGAGGGAAGATGGCTACACCTTC. It specifies CASSYSREDGYTF.

The rearrangement links TRBV27 to TRBJ1-1, with D tentatively TRBD1 (5 bases). Germline V gives CDR1 MNHEY, CDR2 SMNVEV (reference sequence). The V end was cut by 2 bases, the J end by 6 bases, with 7 bases between. This CDR3 spans 12 amino acids. The CDR3, as DNA: TGTGCCAGCAGTTTACTAGGGGCTGAAGCTTTCTTT. The encoded protein is CASSLLGAEAFF.

V is TRBV5-4 and J is TRBJ2-7, with 10 bases aligning to TRBD1. CDR3 length: 15 amino acids. The J segment lost 2 bases and the V segment lost 2 bases, leaving 4 bases of the junction unmatched. Germline assignment: CDR1 SGHNT and CDR2 YYREEE (reference sequence). CDR3 loop: CASSLDRGQTYEQYF. CDR3 DNA: TGTGCCAGCAGCTTAGACAGGGGGCAGACCTACGAGCAGTACTTC.

This sequence joins TRBV7-2 and TRBJ1-6; D uncertain. The germline CDR1 and CDR2 sequences are SGHTA and FQGNSA. The CDR3 totals 14 residues. V gave up 1 base and J gave up 10 bases, with 11 bases separating them. The CDR3 nucleotides are TGTGCCAGCAGCTTAGAACAGACTATCTCACCCCTCCACTTT. Amino acids: CASSLEQTISPLHF.

V and J are TRBV6-7 and TRBJ1-1; no firm D call. TRBV6-7 is reported as an ORF; its role is uncertain. This CDR3 region has 11 residues. V was cut by 0 bases and J by 7 bases, with 3 bases left in between. The CDR3: CASSYSLEAFF. The CDR3 DNA reads as TGTGCCAGCAGTTACTCTCTTGAAGCTTTCTTT.

This clone was seen a handful of times. The chain couples TRBV11-2 to TRBJ1-1; D possibly corresponds to TRBD1 (6 bases). The V end was cut by 3 bases, the J end by 3 bases, with 20 bases between. The CDR3 sequence is 17 residues long. From germline, CDR1 is SGHAT and CDR2 FQNNGV. The CDR3 DNA is TGTGCCAGCAGCTTCTCCCGTATCGGGGGGCTGTACACTGAAGCTTTCTTT. It yields the protein CASSFSRIGGLYTEAFF.